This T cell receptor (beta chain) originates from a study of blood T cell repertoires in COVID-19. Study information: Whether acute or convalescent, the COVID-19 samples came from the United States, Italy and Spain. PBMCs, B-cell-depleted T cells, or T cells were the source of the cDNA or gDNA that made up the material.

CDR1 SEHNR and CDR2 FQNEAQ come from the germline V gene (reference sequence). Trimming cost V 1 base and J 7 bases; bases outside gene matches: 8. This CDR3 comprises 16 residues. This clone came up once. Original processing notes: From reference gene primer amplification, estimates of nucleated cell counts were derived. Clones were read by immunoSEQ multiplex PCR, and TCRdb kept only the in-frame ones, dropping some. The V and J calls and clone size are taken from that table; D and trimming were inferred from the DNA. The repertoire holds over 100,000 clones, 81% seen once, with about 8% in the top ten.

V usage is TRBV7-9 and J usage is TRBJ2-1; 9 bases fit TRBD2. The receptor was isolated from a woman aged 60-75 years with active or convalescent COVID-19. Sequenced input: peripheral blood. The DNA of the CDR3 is TGTGCCAGCAGCTTAGATGGCGGGAGGGCGGGGAATGAGCAGTTCTTC. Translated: CASSLDGGRAGNEQFF.